The 8 T cell receptor beta chains in this list originate from one sample, sequenced in a study of blood T cell repertoires in COVID-19. Profiling relied on immunoSEQ multiplex PCR, and the TCRdb table lists in-frame clones only, not all of them. The table includes 50,000 or so clones, more than 70% detected once. The sequenced material came from peripheral blood. The source is an elderly woman with acute or convalescent COVID-19.

The V call is TRBV21-1, the J call TRBJ2-4; the table assigns TRBD1, which was not confirmed against the DNA. TRBV21-1 is labeled a pseudogene. CDR3 length equals 18 residues. The CDR3 coding sequence is TGTGCCAGCAGCTACTCCGGGACAGGGGATTTTGCCAAAAACATTCAGTACTTC. Residues: CASSYSGTGDFAKNIQYF.

This chain uses TRBV28 with TRBJ2-2; 10 bases fit TRBD1. The V gene end was trimmed by 8 bases and the J gene end by 4 bases; junction bases not matched to a gene: 10. CDR3 length equals 16 residues. CDR1 and CDR2 (germline): MDHEN, SYDVKM. The CDR3 nucleotides are TGTGCCAGCGGAAAAGACAGGGGGCGCGCCACCGGGGAGCTGTTTTTT. It codes for CASGKDRGRATGELFF. Full variable domain (outside the CDR3, taken from reference TRBV28 and TRBJ2-2): DVKVTQSSRYLVKRTGEKVFLECVQDMDHENMFWYRQDPGLGLRLIYFSYDVKMKEKGDIPEGYSVSREKKERFSLILESASTNQTSMYLCASGKDRGRATGELFFGEGSRLTVL.

The V call is TRBV28, the J call TRBJ2-6, with D possibly TRBD1 on 6 matching bases. V lost 4 bases to trimming and J lost 0 bases, with 13 bases between them. Germline V CDR1 and CDR2: MDHEN, SYDVKM. The CDR3 length is 17 residues. CDR3 coding DNA: TGTGCCAGCAGTTACCCACAGGGAAGCTCTGGGGCCAACGTCCTGACTTTC. Protein sequence: CASSYPQGSSGANVLTF.

J is TRBJ1-6 and V is TRBV10-3; 8 bases align to TRBD1. This CDR3 comprises 13 residues. V gave up 9 bases and J gave up 10 bases; unmatched junction bases: 8. Germline V gene lookup returns CDR1 ENHRY and CDR2 SYGVKD. CDR3 sequence reads: CAITDREGSPLHF. The CDR3 bases are TGTGCCATAACGGACAGGGAAGGCTCACCCCTCCACTTT.

This sequence joins TRBV19 and TRBJ1-5; TRBD1 aligns across 10 bases. V dropped 7 bases and J dropped 6; count of bases not matched to a gene: 6. This CDR3 is 14 amino acids long. Germline assignment: CDR1 LNHDA and CDR2 SQIVND (reference sequence). Written as DNA, the CDR3 is TGTGCCAGTATGGCCCGGGACAGGGGTCAGCCCCAGCATTTT. Translation: CASMARDRGQPQHF.

This chain connects TRBV5-1 to TRBJ2-1, with D possibly being TRBD2 (7 bases). V lost 2 bases and J lost 8, with 11 bases in between. The germline V gene encodes CDR1 SGHRS and CDR2 YFSETQ. The CDR3 loop spans 13 amino acids. For the CDR3, the DNA is TGCGCCAGCAGCTTCGGGGGGCTCGATGAGCAGTTCTTC. This gives the protein CASSFGGLDEQFF.

This clone was found once. The chain couples TRBV5-1 to TRBJ2-1; 7 bases fit TRBD2. This CDR3 has 13 residues. Germline assignment: CDR1 SGHRS and CDR2 YFSETQ. With 4 bases clipped from V and 5 bases from J, the junction kept 3 bases outside the gene matches. CDR3 in DNA: TGCGCCAGCAGCACTGGACTAGACAATGAGCAGTTCTTC. It codes for CASSTGLDNEQFF.

The chain couples TRBV5-1 to TRBJ2-6, with D maybe TRBD1 (6 bases). CDR3 size: 14 residues. Germline V lookup: CDR1 SGHRS, CDR2 YFSETQ. Deletions cut 0 bases from V and 8 bases from J, with 9 bases between. CDR3 coding DNA: TGCGCCAGCAGCTTGGAAGGGGGAACCAACGTCCTGACTTTC. It specifies CASSLEGGTNVLTF.